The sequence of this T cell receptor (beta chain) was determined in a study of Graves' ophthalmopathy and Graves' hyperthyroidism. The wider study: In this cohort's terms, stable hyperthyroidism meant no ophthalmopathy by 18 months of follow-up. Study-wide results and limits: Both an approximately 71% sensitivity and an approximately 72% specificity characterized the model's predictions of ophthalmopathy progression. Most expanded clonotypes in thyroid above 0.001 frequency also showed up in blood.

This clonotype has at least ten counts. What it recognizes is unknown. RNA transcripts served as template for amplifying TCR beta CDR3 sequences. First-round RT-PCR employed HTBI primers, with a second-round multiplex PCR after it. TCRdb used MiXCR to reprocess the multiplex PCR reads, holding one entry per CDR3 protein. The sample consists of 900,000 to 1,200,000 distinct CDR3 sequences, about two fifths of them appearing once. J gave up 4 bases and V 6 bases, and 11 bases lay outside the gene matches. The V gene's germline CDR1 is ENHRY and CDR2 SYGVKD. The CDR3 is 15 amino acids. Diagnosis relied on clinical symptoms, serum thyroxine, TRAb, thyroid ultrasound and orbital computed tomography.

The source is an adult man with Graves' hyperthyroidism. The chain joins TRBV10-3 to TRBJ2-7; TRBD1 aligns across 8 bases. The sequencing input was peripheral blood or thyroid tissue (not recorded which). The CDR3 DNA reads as TGTGCCATCAGCGGACAGGGAAGCATGGGATACGAGCAGTACTTC. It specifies CAISGQGSMGYEQYF.